This is a list of T cell receptor beta chains from one sample in a study of beta chain features in type 1 diabetes. Profiling relied on immunoSEQ multiplex PCR, and the TCRdb table lists in-frame clones only, not all of them. The table includes roughly 25,000 clones, over 60% detected once. Sequenced input: Tregs from blood. The receptors stem from a woman in her thirties or forties in good health. CDR3s include the opening cysteine and the closing phenylalanine or tryptophan.

j_call,v_call,cdr3_length,cdr3_aa
TRBJ1-2,TRBV29-1,13,CSVVGARDFGYTF
TRBJ1-1,TRBV14,12,CASSQRRGMPFF
TRBJ1-2,TRBV2,12,CASSDLNYGYTF
TRBJ1-1,TRBV5-1,15,CASSFVGNPNTEAFF
TRBJ2-7,TRBV9,15,CASSVGAGLAYEQYF
TRBJ2-3,TRBV5-1,16,CASSVGLAVSTDTQYF
TRBJ2-3,TRBV5-1,16,CASSLSGTGFADTQYF
TRBJ1-1,TRBV5-1,15,CASSWQGRMNTEAFF
TRBJ2-3,TRBV11-2,12,CASSLGTGLQYF
TRBJ2-2,TRBV9,16,CASSVRRGGNTGELFF
TRBJ1-6,TRBV10-3,15,CAISGPGTGGSPLHF
TRBJ2-7,TRBV6-5,12,CASSQRPYEQYF
TRBJ2-3,TRBV11-2,16,CASSKRDRAHTDTQYF
TRBJ2-5,TRBV11-2,16,CASSLFSTGGSETQYF
TRBJ1-1,TRBV7-2,16,CASTIGAGARRTEAFF
TRBJ2-1,TRBV7-9,17,CASSLARIAGGPNEQFF
TRBJ1-2,TRBV29-1,15,CSVSLPRDRGLGYTF
TRBJ1-1,TRBV6-1,17,CASSGRDRGRRNTEAFF
-,TRBV15,13,CATSQIASYEQYF
TRBJ1-3,TRBV18,16,CASSPPEAYSGNTIYF